This is a list of T cell receptor beta chains from one sample in a study of shared clonotypes between healthy human individuals. Sequenced by immunoSEQ multiplex PCR; TCRdb stores in-frame clones only, minus some. The sample includes hundreds of thousands of clones, roughly 95% of them seen just once. Specimen: naive CD4+ T cells sorted from blood. These receptors were taken from a woman aged 25 to 45 in good health. Both conserved end residues are part of each CDR3. A D gene is named only where the DNA matches it firmly. Part of the rows lack a size; the others show once, few, many or a class for expanded clones.

>TRBJ1-6|TRBV27|TRBD1|NA
TGTGCCAGCACCCCGGACAGGGACGCACCCCTCCACTTT
CASTPDRDAPLHF
>TRBJ1-1|TRBV13|NA|NA
TGTGCCAGCAGCTTAGTAGCCGGGATGAACACTGAAGCTTTCTTT
CASSLVAGMNTEAFF
>TRBJ2-2|TRBV7-6|TRBD1|NA
TGTGCCAGCAGTAGGGGGACCGGGACAGGGGGAACCGGGGAGCTGTTTTTT
CASSRGTGTGGTGELFF
>TRBJ2-7|TRBV30|NA|NA
TGTGCCTGGAGTGCGCCCCTATCCCGGCAGTACTTC
CAWSAPLSRQYF
>TRBJ2-7|TRBV7-9|NA|NA
TGTGCCAGCAGCTTACCCTCTGACAGAAACGCCTACGAGCAGTACTTC
CASSLPSDRNAYEQYF
>TRBJ2-1|TRBV18|NA|NA
TGTGCCAGCTCCGAACCGGGACTGGCGTACAATGAGCAGTTCTTC
CASSEPGLAYNEQFF
>TRBJ1-1|TRBV25-1|TRBD1|NA
TGTGCCAGCAGGGGACAGGGTAACACTGAAGCTTTCTTT
CASRGQGNTEAFF
>TRBJ2-5|TRBV6-5|TRBD1|NA
TGTGCCAGCAGGAGGGACAGGGGGCGAGGAGAGCAGTACTTC
CASRRDRGRGEQYF
>TRBJ2-7|TRBV6-1|NA|NA
TGTGCCAGCAGGCGCGACTACTCCTACGAGCAGTACTTC
CASRRDYSYEQYF
>TRBJ2-7|TRBV28|NA|NA
TGTGCCAGCGGGAGCTTGAGGGAGCAGTACTTC
CASGSLREQYF
>TRBJ2-5|TRBV19|NA|NA
TGTGCCAGTAGTAGGGGCGGAGACCAAGAGACCCAGTACTTC
CASSRGGDQETQYF
>TRBJ2-6|TRBV14|TRBD1|NA
TGTGCCAGCAGCCAGATAGGACAGGGTTTCGTCCTGACTTTC
CASSQIGQGFVLTF
>TRBJ2-7|TRBV11-2|TRBD2|NA
TGTGCCAGCAGCTTCCGCCGGGAGGGACACGAGCAGTACTTC
CASSFRREGHEQYF
>TRBJ1-2|TRBV7-9|TRBD1|NA
TGTGCCAGCAGCTTACGGGACAGACGTCAGGGAGGCTACACCTTC
CASSLRDRRQGGYTF
>TRBJ2-7|TRBV2|NA|NA
TGTGCCAGCAGCGCCCAGGGAAGTCCCCACGAGCAGTACTTC
CASSAQGSPHEQYF
>TRBJ2-7|TRBV18|TRBD1|NA
TGTGCCAGCTCACCACCAAAAGGGACAGCCTACGAGCAGTACTTC
CASSPPKGTAYEQYF
>TRBJ2-2|TRBV4-2|TRBD2|NA
TGTGCCAGCAGCGGACCGACTAGCCCAGCCGGAAACACCGGGGAGCTGTTTTTT
CASSGPTSPAGNTGELFF
>TRBJ1-2|TRBV6-5|TRBD1|NA
TGTGCCAGCAGTTATTATGGACAGGGCCGTCATGGCTACACCTTC
CASSYYGQGRHGYTF
>TRBJ2-2|TRBV9|NA|NA
TGTGCCAGCAGCACATGGGCGAGCCCCCAGTCCGGGGAGCTGTTTTTT
CASSTWASPQSGELFF
>TRBJ2-7|TRBV18|TRBD2|few
TGTGCCAGCTCACCGACGGGGGAGGGGAGGAACGAGCAGTACTTC
CASSPTGEGRNEQYF
>TRBJ2-5|TRBV2|NA|NA
TGTGCCAGCAGTGATCAGGGGAAAGAGACCCAGTACTTC
CASSDQGKETQYF
>TRBJ1-6|TRBV4-1|NA|NA
TGCGCCAGCAGCCAAGGGTATGGTGGGGGCCAGGGCAATTCACCCCTCCACTTT
CASSQGYGGGQGNSPLHF
>TRBJ2-1|TRBV5-1|TRBD2|NA
TGCGCCAGCAGCTCCGGAGTAGCGGGAGGGTACAATGAGCAGTTCTTC
CASSSGVAGGYNEQFF
>TRBJ1-2|TRBV6-5|NA|NA
TGTGCCAGCAGTTACGGGGGAACTCGGGGCTACACCTTC
CASSYGGTRGYTF
>TRBJ2-1|TRBV11-3|NA|NA
TGTGCCAGCAGCCCTACTACCCTCTCCTACAATGAGCAGTTCTTC
CASSPTTLSYNEQFF
>TRBJ1-1|TRBV19|NA|NA
TGTGCCAGTACCCTGGGACTCACGAACACTGAAGCTTTCTTT
CASTLGLTNTEAFF
>TRBJ2-7|TRBV11-2|NA|NA
TGTGCCAGCAGCTCGATCAGAGACCCCTACGAGCAGTACTTC
CASSSIRDPYEQYF
>TRBJ1-1|TRBV29-1|NA|NA
TGCAGCGTTGTGGGAACCGACACTGAAGCTTTCTTT
CSVVGTDTEAFF
>TRBJ1-1|TRBV28|NA|NA
TGTGCCAGCAGTTTGGACCTAATACCGACTGAAGCTTTCTTT
CASSLDLIPTEAFF
>TRBJ2-1|TRBV21-1|NA|NA
TGTGCCAGCAGCCCCAGGGGACAGGGACGAAGGGGTAATAATGAGCAGTTCTTC
CASSPRGQGRRGNNEQFF
>TRBJ2-7|TRBV5-4|TRBD1|NA
TGTGCCAGCAGCTTGGGGGGACAGCGGCACGAGCAGTACTTC
CASSLGGQRHEQYF
>TRBJ2-3|TRBV5-1|NA|NA
TGCGCCAGCAGGCTAGGAACTAGCACAGATACGCAGTATTTT
CASRLGTSTDTQYF
>TRBJ1-3|TRBV18|NA|NA
TGTGCCAGCTCACCCACGGAAAACACCATATATTTT
CASSPTENTIYF
>TRBJ1-2|TRBV5-4|NA|NA
TGTGCCAGCAGCAGAGCAGGGGCCAGCTATGGCTACACCTTC
CASSRAGASYGYTF
>TRBJ2-1|TRBV20-1|NA|NA
TGCAGTGCGGGGGGCCGCAATGAGCAGTTCTTC
CSAGGRNEQFF
>TRBJ2-7|TRBV7-2|NA|NA
TGTGCCAGCAGCTTCGGCGTAGCCTACGAGCAGTACTTC
CASSFGVAYEQYF
>TRBJ2-1|TRBV27|NA|NA
TGTGCCAGCAGGCTGATCACAGGAGTTTACAATGAGCAGTTCTTC
CASRLITGVYNEQFF
>TRBJ1-6|TRBV7-9|NA|NA
TGTGCCAGCAGCTTAGGGGCAGGGTCAATTTCACCCCTCCACTTT
CASSLGAGSISPLHF
>TRBJ2-1|TRBV28|TRBD1|NA
TGTGCCAGCAGTTCAGGGGGCCGGACACAGGATGAGCAGTTCTTC
CASSSGGRTQDEQFF
>TRBJ2-3|TRBV6-5|NA|NA
TGTGCCAGCAGTTACTCCTCCGTTGGCACAGATACGCAGTATTTT
CASSYSSVGTDTQYF
>TRBJ2-1|TRBV2|NA|NA
TGTGCCAGCAGTTATACGGACAGCGGAAATGAGCAGTTCTTC
CASSYTDSGNEQFF
>TRBJ2-7|TRBV5-1|TRBD1|NA
TGCGCCAGCAGCTTGGGACAGGGCCTCTCGGGTGAGCAGTACTTC
CASSLGQGLSGEQYF
>TRBJ2-1|TRBV28|TRBD2|NA
TGTGCCAGCAGGGGGACTAGCGGAAATGAGCAGTTCTTC
CASRGTSGNEQFF
>TRBJ2-2|TRBV5-4|TRBD2|NA
TGTGCCAGCAGCCCACCATCATTCATAGCGGGAGCCGGGGAGCTGTTTTTT
CASSPPSFIAGAGELFF
>TRBJ1-2|TRBV19|TRBD1|NA
TGTGCCAGTAGTGGGGGGACAGTCAGCTATGGCTACACCTTC
CASSGGTVSYGYTF
>TRBJ1-2|TRBV11-2|NA|NA
TGTGCCAGCAGCTTGGGGGTCGGGGGGCCCCTATGGGGCTACACCTTC
CASSLGVGGPLWGYTF
>TRBJ2-1|TRBV19|TRBD2|NA
TGTGCCAGTAGTATGGGTGGGTGGTCTAGCGGGAGGGATGAGCAGTTCTTC
CASSMGGWSSGRDEQFF
>TRBJ1-5|TRBV4-2|NA|NA
TGTGCCAGCAGCCGGTCCTACCTAGTGGTAGGTCAGCCCCAGCATTTT
CASSRSYLVVGQPQHF
>TRBJ1-1|TRBV27|TRBD1|once
TGTGCCAGCAGCCAGACAGGGTCTTATCGCACTGAAGCTTTCTTT
CASSQTGSYRTEAFF
>TRBJ2-7|TRBV6-5|TRBD1|NA
TGTGCCAGCAGTTACTCACAGGGGAGTTACGAGCAGTACTTC
CASSYSQGSYEQYF
>TRBJ1-4|TRBV28|NA|NA
NA
CASSFFGPSLEKLFF
>TRBJ1-5|TRBV7-2|NA|NA
TGTGCCAGCAGCTTCGAGGGAGCCCTTGGGCCCCAGCATTTT
CASSFEGALGPQHF
>TRBJ1-2|TRBV10-3|TRBD1|NA
TGTGCCATCAGCACGACAGGGAGCGAGTATGGCTACACCTTC
CAISTTGSEYGYTF
>TRBJ1-4|TRBV28|NA|NA
TGTGCCAGCAGTCCCCGACAGGCAACTAATGAAAAACTGTTTTTT
CASSPRQATNEKLFF
>TRBJ2-6|TRBV18|NA|NA
TGTGCCAGCTCACCACTCCCAGCGCAACCCTCTGGGGCCAACGTCCTGACTTTC
CASSPLPAQPSGANVLTF